Below, one T cell receptor beta chain is given with its context. Its antigen remains unidentified. The assay was immunoSEQ multiplex PCR, and TCRdb's table has in-frame clones only and misses some. The data hold roughly 150,000 clones, with about 90% observed a single time. The sample belongs to a study of T cell responses to AZD1222 COVID-19 vaccine. The study, taken as a whole, reports: Just 5 to 7 people given AZD1222 tested seropositive at baseline. Researchers report vaccine-associated CD4 TCRs spanning spike, with dominance at 160-218 and 743-854. Sampling that yielded the repertoires occurred only after the peak T cell response. In the spike-specific TCR repertoire, nearly half reportedly target unmutated variant regions.

CDR3 length equals 15 residues. CDR1 and CDR2 (germline): MRHNA, SNTAGT. J lost 6 bases, V lost 6 bases, and 10 bases had no gene match. Sequencing used peripheral blood, obtained on day 0 of AZD1222 vaccination. The chain is built from TRBV6-4 and TRBJ2-1, with TRBD2 matching 8 bases. The clonotype comes from an adult in good health. This CDR3 reads CASSALAGGGNEQFF. The CDR3 DNA is TGTGCCAGCAGCGCGTTGGCGGGAGGTGGCAATGAGCAGTTCTTC.